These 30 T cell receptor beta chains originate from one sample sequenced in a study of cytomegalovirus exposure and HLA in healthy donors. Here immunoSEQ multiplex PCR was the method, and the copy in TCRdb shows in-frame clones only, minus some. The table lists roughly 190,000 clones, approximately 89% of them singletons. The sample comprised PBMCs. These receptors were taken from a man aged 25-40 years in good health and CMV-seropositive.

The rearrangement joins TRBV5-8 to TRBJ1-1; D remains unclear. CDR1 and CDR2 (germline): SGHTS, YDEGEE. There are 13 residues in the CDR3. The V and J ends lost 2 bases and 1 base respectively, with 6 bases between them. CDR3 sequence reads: CASSLLWNTEAFF. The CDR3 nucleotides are TGTGCCAGCAGCTTACTTTGGAACACTGAAGCTTTCTTT. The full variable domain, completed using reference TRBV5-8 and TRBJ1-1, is EAGVTQSPTHLIKTRGQQATLRCSPISGHTSVYWYQQALGLGLQFLLWYDEGEERNRGNFPPRFSGRQFPNYSSELNVNALELEDSALYLCASSLLWNTEAFFGQGTRLTVV.

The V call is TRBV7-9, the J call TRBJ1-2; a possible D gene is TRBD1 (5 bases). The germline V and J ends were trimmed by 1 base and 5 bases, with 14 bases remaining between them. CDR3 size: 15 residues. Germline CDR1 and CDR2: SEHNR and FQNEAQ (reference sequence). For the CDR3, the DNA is TGTGCCAGCAGCTTAGTTGGCAGGGAGGGGTATGGCTACACCTTC. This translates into CASSLVGREGYGYTF.

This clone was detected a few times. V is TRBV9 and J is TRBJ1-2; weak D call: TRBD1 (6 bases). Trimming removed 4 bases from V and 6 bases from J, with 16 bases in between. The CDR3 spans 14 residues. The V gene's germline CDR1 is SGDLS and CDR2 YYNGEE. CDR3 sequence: CASSPNRVAHGYTF. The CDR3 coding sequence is TGTGCCAGCAGCCCAAACAGGGTTGCACATGGCTACACCTTC.

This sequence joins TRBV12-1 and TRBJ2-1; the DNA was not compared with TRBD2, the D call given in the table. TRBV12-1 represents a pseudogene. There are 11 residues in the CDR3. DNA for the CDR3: TGTGCCAGCAGCAGCGGCAATGAGCAGTTCTTC. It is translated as CASSSGNEQFF.

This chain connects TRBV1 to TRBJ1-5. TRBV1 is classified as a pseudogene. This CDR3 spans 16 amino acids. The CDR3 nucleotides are TGCACCAGCAGCCACGGACCCTCAAAACTGGGATCGCCCCAGCATTTT. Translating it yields CTSSHGPSKLGSPQHF.

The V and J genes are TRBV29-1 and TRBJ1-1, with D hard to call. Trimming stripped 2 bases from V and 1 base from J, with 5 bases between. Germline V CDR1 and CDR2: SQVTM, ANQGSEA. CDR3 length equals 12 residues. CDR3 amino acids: CSVENWNTEAFF. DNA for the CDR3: TGCAGCGTTGAAAACTGGAACACTGAAGCTTTCTTT. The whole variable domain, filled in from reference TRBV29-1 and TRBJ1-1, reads SAVISQKPSRDICQRGTSLTIQCQVDSQVTMMFWYRQQPGQSLTLIATANQGSEATYESGFVIDKFPISRPNLTFSTLTVSNMSPEDSSIYLCSVENWNTEAFFGQGTRLTVV.

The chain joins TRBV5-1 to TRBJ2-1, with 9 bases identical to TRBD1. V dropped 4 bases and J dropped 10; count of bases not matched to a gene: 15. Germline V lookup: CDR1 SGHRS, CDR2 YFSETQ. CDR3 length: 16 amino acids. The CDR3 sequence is CASSPRAGTGSWEQFF. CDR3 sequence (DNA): TGCGCCAGCAGCCCCCGGGCCGGGACAGGGTCATGGGAGCAGTTCTTC.

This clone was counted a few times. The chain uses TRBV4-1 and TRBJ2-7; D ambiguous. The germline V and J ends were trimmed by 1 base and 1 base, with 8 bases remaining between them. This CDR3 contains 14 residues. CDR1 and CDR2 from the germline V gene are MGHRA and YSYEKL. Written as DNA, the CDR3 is TGCGCCAGCAGCCAAGTCGAACAGTCCTACGAGCAGTACTTC. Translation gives CASSQVEQSYEQYF.

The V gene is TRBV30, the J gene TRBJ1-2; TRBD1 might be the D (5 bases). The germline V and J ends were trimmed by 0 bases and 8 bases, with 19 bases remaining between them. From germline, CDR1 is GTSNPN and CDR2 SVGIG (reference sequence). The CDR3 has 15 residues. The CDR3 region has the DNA TGTGCCTGGAGTGTCAACCGACAGTTGCTTGCGGGCTACACCTTC. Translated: CAWSVNRQLLAGYTF.

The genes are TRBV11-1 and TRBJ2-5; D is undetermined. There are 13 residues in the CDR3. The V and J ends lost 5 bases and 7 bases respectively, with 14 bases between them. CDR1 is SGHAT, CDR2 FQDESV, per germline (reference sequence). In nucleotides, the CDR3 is TGTGCCAGCAGCGACCGCGCCAAACCGACCCAGTACTTC. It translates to CASSDRAKPTQYF.

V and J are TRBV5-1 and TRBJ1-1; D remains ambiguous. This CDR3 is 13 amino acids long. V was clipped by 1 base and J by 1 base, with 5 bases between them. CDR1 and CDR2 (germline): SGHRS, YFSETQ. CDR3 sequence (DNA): TGCGCCAGCAGCTTGTCCAGGAACACTGAAGCTTTCTTT. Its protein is CASSLSRNTEAFF.

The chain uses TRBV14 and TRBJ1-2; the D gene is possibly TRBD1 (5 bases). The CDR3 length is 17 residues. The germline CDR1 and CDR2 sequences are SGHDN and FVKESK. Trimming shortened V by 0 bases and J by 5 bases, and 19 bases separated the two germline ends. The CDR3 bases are TGTGCCAGCAGCCAAGATCCTCGGCGGGGGAAGAGGTATGGCTACACCTTC. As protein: CASSQDPRRGKRYGYTF.

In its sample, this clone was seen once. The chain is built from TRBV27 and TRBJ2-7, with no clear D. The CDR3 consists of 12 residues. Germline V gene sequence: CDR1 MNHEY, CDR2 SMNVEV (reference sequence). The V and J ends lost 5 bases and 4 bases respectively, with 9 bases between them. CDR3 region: CASSQTGYEQYF. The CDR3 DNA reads TGTGCCAGCAGTCAGACTGGGTACGAGCAGTACTTC.

The CDR3 nucleotides read TGTGCCGTCCTCGGTGGGGCGCCTTACGAGCAGTACTTC. Translated: CAVLGGAPYEQYF. The chain combines TRBV2 with TRBJ2-7; TRBD1 is a possible D gene (5 bases). Per germline, CDR1 SNHLY and CDR2 FYNNEI. The V gene lost 11 bases and the J gene lost 4 bases, with 18 bases spanning the gap. The length of the CDR3 is 13 residues.

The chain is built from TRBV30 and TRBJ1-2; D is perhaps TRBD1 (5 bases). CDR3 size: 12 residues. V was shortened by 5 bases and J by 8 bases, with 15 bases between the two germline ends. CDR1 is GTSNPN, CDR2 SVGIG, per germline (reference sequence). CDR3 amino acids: CAWLAPQDGYTF. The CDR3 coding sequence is TGTGCCTGGCTGGCCCCACAGGACGGCTACACCTTC.

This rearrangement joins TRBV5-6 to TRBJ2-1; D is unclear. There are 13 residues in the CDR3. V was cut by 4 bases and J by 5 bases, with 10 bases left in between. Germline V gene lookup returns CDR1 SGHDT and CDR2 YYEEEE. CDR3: CASSRSLDNEQFF. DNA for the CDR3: TGTGCCAGCAGCCGATCACTTGACAATGAGCAGTTCTTC.

CDR3 coding DNA: TGTGCCAGCAGTCCCACGAGGGGCTTGAACACTGAAGCTTTCTTT. It is translated as CASSPTRGLNTEAFF. The rearrangement joins TRBV6-6 to TRBJ1-1; D perhaps matches TRBD1 (5 bases). CDR3 length: 15 residues. Trimming stripped 5 bases from V and 0 bases from J, with 13 bases between. CDR1 and CDR2 from the germline V gene are MNHNY and SVGAGI (reference sequence).

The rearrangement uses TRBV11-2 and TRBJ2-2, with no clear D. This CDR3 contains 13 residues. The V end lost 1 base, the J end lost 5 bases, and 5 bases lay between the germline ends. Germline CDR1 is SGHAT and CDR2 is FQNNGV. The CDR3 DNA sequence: TGTGCCAGCAGCTTAGCGTCTACCGGGGAGCTGTTTTTT. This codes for CASSLASTGELFF. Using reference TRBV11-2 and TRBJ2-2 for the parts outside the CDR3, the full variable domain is EAGVAQSPRYKIIEKRQSVAFWCNPISGHATLYWYQQILGQGPKLLIQFQNNGVVDDSQLPKDRFSAERLKGVDSTLKIQPAKLEDSAVYLCASSLASTGELFFGEGSRLTVL.

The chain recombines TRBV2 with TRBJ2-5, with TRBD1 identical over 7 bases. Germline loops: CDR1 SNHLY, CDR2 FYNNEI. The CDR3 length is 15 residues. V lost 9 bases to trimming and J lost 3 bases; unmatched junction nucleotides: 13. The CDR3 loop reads CASERQGTREETQYF. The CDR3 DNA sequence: TGTGCCAGTGAGAGACAGGGCACCCGGGAAGAGACCCAGTACTTC.

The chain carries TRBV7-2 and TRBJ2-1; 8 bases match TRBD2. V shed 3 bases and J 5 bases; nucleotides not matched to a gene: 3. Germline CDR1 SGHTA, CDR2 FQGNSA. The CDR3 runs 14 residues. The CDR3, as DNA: TGTGCCAGCAGCTTTTACGGGGGGGACAATGAGCAGTTCTTC. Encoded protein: CASSFYGGDNEQFF.

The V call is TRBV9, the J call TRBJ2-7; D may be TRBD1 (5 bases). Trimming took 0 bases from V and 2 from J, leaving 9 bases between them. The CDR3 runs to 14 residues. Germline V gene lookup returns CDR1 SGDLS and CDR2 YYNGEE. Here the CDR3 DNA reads TGTGCCAGCAGCGTAGACAGGACCCCCTACGAGCAGTACTTC. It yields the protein CASSVDRTPYEQYF.

This CDR3 is CASNNDTSSGNTIYF. The CDR3 DNA reads TGTGCCAGCAATAACGACACAAGCTCTGGAAACACCATATATTTT. This rearrangement joins TRBV25-1 to TRBJ1-3; no clear D. CDR1 is MGHDK and CDR2 is SYGVNS in the germline V gene. This CDR3 is built from 15 residues. Trimming took 7 bases from V and 0 from J, leaving 13 bases between them.

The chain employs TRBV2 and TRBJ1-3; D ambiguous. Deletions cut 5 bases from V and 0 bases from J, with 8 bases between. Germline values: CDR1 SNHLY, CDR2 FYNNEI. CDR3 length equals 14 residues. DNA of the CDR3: TGTGCCAGCAGTTCCGTGGGCTCTGGAAACACCATATATTTT. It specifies CASSSVGSGNTIYF.

DNA for the CDR3: TGTGCCAGCAGCGTAGATGCAGGCAGCAATCAGCCCCAGCATTTT. Translated: CASSVDAGSNQPQHF. The rearrangement joins TRBV9 to TRBJ1-5; D unclear. The CDR3 loop spans 15 amino acids. V lost 0 bases to trimming and J lost 1 base, with 8 bases between them. Germline CDR1 reads SGDLS; CDR2 reads YYNGEE.

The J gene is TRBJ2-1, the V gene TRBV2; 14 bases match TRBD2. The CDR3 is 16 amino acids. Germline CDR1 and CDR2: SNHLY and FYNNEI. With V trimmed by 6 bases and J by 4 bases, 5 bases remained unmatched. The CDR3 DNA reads TGTGCCAGCAGCGGGACTAGCGGGGGAGTTTACAATGAGCAGTTCTTC. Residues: CASSGTSGGVYNEQFF.

CDR3 bases: TGTGCCATCAGTGTTCAGGGGAACACTGAAGCTTTCTTT. Protein: CAISVQGNTEAFF. V and J are TRBV10-3 and TRBJ1-1; TRBD1 is a possible D gene (5 bases). CDR1 is ENHRY, CDR2 SYGVKD, per germline. V was shortened by 4 bases and J by 1 base, with 7 bases between the two germline ends. This CDR3 has 13 amino acids.

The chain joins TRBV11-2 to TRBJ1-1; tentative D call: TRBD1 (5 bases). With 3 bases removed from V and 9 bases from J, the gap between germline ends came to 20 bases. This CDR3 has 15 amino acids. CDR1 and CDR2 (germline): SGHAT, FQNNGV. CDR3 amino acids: CASSLGGVPGGKAFF. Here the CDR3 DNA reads TGTGCCAGCAGCTTGGGAGGGGTCCCTGGCGGCAAAGCTTTCTTT.

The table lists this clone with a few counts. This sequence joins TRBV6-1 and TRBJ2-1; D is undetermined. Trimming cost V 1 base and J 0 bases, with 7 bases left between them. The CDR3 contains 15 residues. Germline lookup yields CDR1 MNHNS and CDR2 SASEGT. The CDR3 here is CASSEDWSSYNEQFF. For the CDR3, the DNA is TGTGCCAGCAGTGAAGACTGGAGCTCCTACAATGAGCAGTTCTTC.

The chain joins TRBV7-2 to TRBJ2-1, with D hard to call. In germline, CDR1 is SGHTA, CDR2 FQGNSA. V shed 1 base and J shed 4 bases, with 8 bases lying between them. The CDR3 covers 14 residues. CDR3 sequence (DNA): TGTGCCAGCAGCTTAGATGCAGAATACAATGAGCAGTTCTTC. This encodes CASSLDAEYNEQFF.

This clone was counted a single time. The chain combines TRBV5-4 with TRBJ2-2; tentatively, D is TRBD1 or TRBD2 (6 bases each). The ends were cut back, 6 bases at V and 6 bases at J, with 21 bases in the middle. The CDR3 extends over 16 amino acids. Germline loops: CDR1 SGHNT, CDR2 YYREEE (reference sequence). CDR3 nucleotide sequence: TGTGCCAGCACACCGGAGGGGACACCCCCCGCCGGGGAGCTGTTTTTT. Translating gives CASTPEGTPPAGELFF.